This passage covers 9 T cell receptor beta chains from one sample sequenced in a study of CD8 T cells in ankylosing spondylitis. No antigen has been assigned to these receptors. MiXCR, applied by TCRdb to the 5' RACE reads, yields one record per CDR3 protein. This sample has fewer than 450,000 distinct CDR3 sequences, with 17% found just once. Study-level points and caveats: Among TCR beta sequences, a motif of under 10 highly homologous variants appeared characteristic of ankylosing spondylitis blood.

Sequenced material: blood, either unsorted or a sorted T cell fraction (not recorded which). The source of these receptors is a male donor with ankylosing spondylitis.

This clonotype was detected only a few times. Germline and junction disagree at one end, which may indicate a read error. The chain links TRBV28 to TRBJ2-7; a weak D match, TRBD2 (6 bases). The CDR3 runs to 11 residues. The germline V gene encodes CDR1 MDHEN and CDR2 SYDVKM. CDR3 in DNA: TGTGCCAGCAGTTCGGACTACAAGCAGTACTTC. It translates to CASSSDYKQYF.

In this sample, this clonotype turned up a few times. This chain links TRBV7-6 with TRBJ2-3; 7 bases are a match to TRBD1. Trimming cost V 5 bases and J 7 bases; bases outside gene matches: 21. CDR1 and CDR2 from the germline V gene are SGHVS and FNYEAQ. CDR3 length: 18 residues. CDR3 DNA: TGTGCCAGCAGCCAAGAGCGTTCGGGACAGATAAAGAAAAATACGCAGTATTTT. This translates into CASSQERSGQIKKNTQYF.

This clonotype was counted a few times. V and J are TRBV6-5 and TRBJ1-2; no clear D. The V and J ends lost 6 bases and 8 bases respectively, with 13 bases between them. This CDR3 spans 12 amino acids. Germline V gene data show CDR1 as MNHEY and CDR2 as SVGAGI. CDR3: CASSRKLGGYTF. CDR3 coding DNA: TGTGCCAGCAGCCGTAAACTAGGGGGCTACACCTTC.

This clonotype was picked up a small number of times. This chain uses TRBV19 with TRBJ1-3; D possibly corresponds to TRBD1 (5 bases). This CDR3 spans 14 amino acids. V was clipped by 9 bases and J by 0 bases, with 12 bases between them. Germline CDR1 is LNHDA and CDR2 is SQIVND (reference sequence). Here the CDR3 DNA reads TGTGCCAGCTCGGGACGGAACTCTGGAAACACCATATATTTT. Translation gives CASSGRNSGNTIYF.

This clonotype was seen a handful of times. The rearrangement uses TRBV2 and TRBJ2-3, with D hard to call. The V gene's germline CDR1 is SNHLY and CDR2 FYNNEI. The CDR3 has 13 amino acids. The V and J ends lost 3 bases and 2 bases respectively, with 6 bases between them. Written as DNA, the CDR3 is TGTGCCAGCAGTGAGGAGCTCACAGATACGCAGTATTTT. Translation: CASSEELTDTQYF.

V gene TRBV20-1 combines with J gene TRBJ2-3; D possibly corresponds to TRBD1 (6 bases). CDR3 length: 15 amino acids. Trimming left V 1 base short and J 1 base short, with 12 bases between. From germline, CDR1 is DFQATT and CDR2 SNEGSKA (reference sequence). In DNA form, the CDR3 reads TGCAGTGCTAGAGGATTCGGACAGCGCACAGATACGCAGTATTTT. Residues: CSARGFGQRTDTQYF.

This clonotype was observed a handful of times. The gene calls are TRBV15 and TRBJ2-5, with TRBD2 identical over 8 bases. V lost 3 bases to trimming and J lost 4 bases; unmatched junction nucleotides: 4. The CDR3 is 14 residues long. CDR1 is LNHNV, CDR2 YYDKDF, per germline (reference sequence). The CDR3: CATSRTSDGETQYF. As DNA, the CDR3 is TGTGCCACCAGCAGGACTAGCGACGGAGAGACCCAGTACTTC.

The genes are TRBV7-8 and TRBJ2-7; D perhaps matches TRBD2 (6 bases). Trimming stripped 3 bases from V and 1 base from J, with 13 bases between. CDR3 length: 15 amino acids. Germline V gene lookup returns CDR1 SGHVS and CDR2 FQNEAQ. The DNA of the CDR3 is TGTGCCAGCAGCTTCAGCGGAGGGGCTTCCTACGAGCAGTACTTC. This translates into CASSFSGGASYEQYF.

The V call is TRBV12-3 or TRBV12-4, the J call TRBJ2-1, with 7 positions matching TRBD2. This CDR3 is 16 amino acids long. Germline trimming cut 6 bases from V and 4 bases from J; bases unmatched to any gene: 12. The CDR3 nucleotides read TGTGCCAGCAGCACCACTAGCGCCGAGATGTACAATGAGCAGTTCTTC. Translation gives CASSTTSAEMYNEQFF.